These 28 T cell receptor beta chains came from one sample sequenced in a study of cytomegalovirus exposure and HLA in healthy donors. A multiplex PCR was run with 60 Vbeta primers and 13 Jbeta primers. Using immunoSEQ multiplex PCR, the repertoire was profiled, and TCRdb retains in-frame clones only, with some absent. This table has approximately 86,000 clones, around 85% appearing once. The sample comprised PBMCs. These receptors were collected from a man between 35 and 55 years old in good health and CMV-seropositive.

The J gene is TRBJ1-2, the V gene TRBV4-1; a possible D gene is TRBD1 (6 bases). Trimming left V 3 bases short and J 8 bases short, with 19 bases between. The CDR3 has 15 residues. Germline V gene sequence: CDR1 MGHRA, CDR2 YSYEKL. The CDR3 bases are TGCGCCAGCAGCCAGGGGGGCGGGGGTTCAAGGGGCTACACCTTC. Its translation: CASSQGGGGSRGYTF.

The V gene is TRBV6-1, the J gene TRBJ1-2; 8 bases are a match to TRBD1. Germline V gene data show CDR1 as MNHNS and CDR2 as SASEGT. The CDR3 runs 16 residues. The V segment lost 1 base and the J segment 0 bases; nucleotides outside the gene matches: 4. The CDR3, as DNA: TGTGCCAGCAGTGAAGTGGCAGGGGGCGCTAACTATGGCTACACCTTC. This sequence encodes CASSEVAGGANYGYTF.

The chain has TRBV10-1 and TRBJ2-3, with D tentatively TRBD1 (5 bases). Germline loops: CDR1 WNHNN, CDR2 SYGVQD (reference sequence). The CDR3 contains 14 residues. The V and J ends lost 3 bases and 8 bases respectively, with 15 bases between them. CDR3 sequence (DNA): TGCGCCAGCAGTGATGAGAGGAGTAGGGGTACGCAGTATTTT. The encoded protein is CASSDERSRGTQYF.

V is TRBV9 and J is TRBJ2-3; D unclear. V lost 4 bases and J lost 1, with 13 bases in between. The CDR3 has 15 amino acids. Germline loops: CDR1 SGDLS, CDR2 YYNGEE. The CDR3, as DNA: TGTGCCAGCAGCACAGAACCCACGGGCACAGATACGCAGTATTTT. Amino acid sequence: CASSTEPTGTDTQYF.

This clone has just a few counts. V usage is TRBV7-2 and J usage is TRBJ1-3; no definite D call. CDR1 SGHTA and CDR2 FQGNSA come from the germline V gene. Trimming took 1 base from V and 0 from J, leaving 7 bases between them. The CDR3 is made up of 15 amino acids. CDR3 residues: CASSLGGNSGNTIYF. CDR3 in DNA: TGTGCCAGCAGCTTAGGCGGGAACTCTGGAAACACCATATATTTT. Full variable domain (rest looked up from reference TRBV7-2 and TRBJ1-3): GAGVSQSPSNKVTEKGKDVELRCDPISGHTALYWYRQSLGQGLEFLIYFQGNSAPDKSGLPSDRFSAERTGGSVSTLTIQRTQQEDSAVYLCASSLGGNSGNTIYFGEGSWLTVV.

This chain uses TRBV19 with TRBJ2-5, with 8 bases matching TRBD2. This CDR3 region has 16 residues. The J segment lost 9 bases and the V segment lost 4 bases, leaving 16 bases of the junction unmatched. Germline CDR1 reads LNHDA; CDR2 reads SQIVND (reference sequence). CDR3 in amino acids: CASSRASGGADVAQYF. The CDR3 DNA reads TGTGCCAGTAGTAGGGCCAGCGGGGGCGCCGATGTGGCCCAGTACTTC.

This sequence joins TRBV6-6 and TRBJ1-2; a possible D gene is TRBD1 (5 bases). Germline lookup yields CDR1 MNHNY and CDR2 SVGAGI (reference sequence). The CDR3 length is 14 residues. V lost 6 bases, J lost 4 bases, and 15 bases lay in between. This CDR3 reads CASSWAGGVYGYTF. The CDR3 nucleotides are TGTGCCAGCAGCTGGGCCGGGGGGGTCTATGGCTACACCTTC.

V usage is TRBV7-2 and J usage is TRBJ2-3, with 8 bases that match TRBD1. Germline loops: CDR1 SGHTA, CDR2 FQGNSA. The length of the CDR3 is 13 residues. After removal of 5 bases from V and 6 bases from J, the junction contained 4 bases not matched to a gene. CDR3 region: CASSPTGVDTQYF. The CDR3 DNA sequence: TGTGCCAGCAGCCCGACAGGGGTGGATACGCAGTATTTT.

The chain uses TRBV7-3 and TRBJ2-3, with TRBD2 identical over 7 bases. This CDR3 comprises 15 residues. Germline CDR1 SGHTA, CDR2 FQGTGA. The V segment lost 2 bases and the J segment 1 base; nucleotides outside the gene matches: 3. CDR3 coding DNA: TGTGCCAGCAGCTTATTGGCGGGGGGCACAGATACGCAGTATTTT. Protein sequence: CASSLLAGGTDTQYF.

J is TRBJ1-4 and V is TRBV6-1; D gene ambiguous. CDR3 length: 17 amino acids. Germline assignment: CDR1 MNHNS and CDR2 SASEGT. Trimming shortened V by 2 bases and J by 2 bases, and 15 bases separated the two germline ends. Here the CDR3 DNA reads TGTGCCAGCAGTGAACTCCCCCCTGGCGGGACTAATGAAAAACTGTTTTTT. Protein: CASSELPPGGTNEKLFF.

The chain couples TRBV18 to TRBJ2-3, with 9 bases identical to TRBD1. Germline V CDR1 and CDR2: KGHSH, LQKENI. The V gene end was trimmed by 5 bases and the J gene end by 2 bases; junction bases not matched to a gene: 5. The CDR3 contains 15 residues. CDR3 protein: CASSSRQGDTDTQYF. The CDR3 DNA is TGTGCCAGCTCATCTCGACAGGGGGACACAGATACGCAGTATTTT.

The chain couples TRBV19 to TRBJ1-2, with D perhaps matching TRBD1 (6 bases). V was trimmed by 1 base and J by 5 bases, leaving 14 bases between them. Germline V gene data show CDR1 as LNHDA and CDR2 as SQIVND (reference sequence). This CDR3 has 15 residues. The chain's CDR3 is CASSIARGGEYGYTF. DNA of the CDR3: TGTGCCAGTAGTATAGCCCGGGGGGGCGAATATGGCTACACCTTC. Combining the CDR3 with reference TRBV19 and TRBJ1-2 gives the whole variable domain DGGITQSPKYLFRKEGQNVTLSCEQNLNHDAMYWYRQDPGQGLRLIYYSQIVNDFQKGDIAEGYSVSREKKESFPLTVTSAQKNPTAFYLCASSIARGGEYGYTFGSGTRLTVV.

The chain employs TRBV5-1 and TRBJ2-6, with 7 bases fitting TRBD1. V was pared by 4 bases and J by 0 bases, with 7 bases of the junction left unmatched. CDR1 and CDR2 (germline): SGHRS, YFSETQ. There are 17 residues in the CDR3. The DNA of the CDR3 is TGCGCCAGCAGCCCCGGGGACAGTCACTCTGGGGCCAACGTCCTGACTTTC. Its translation is CASSPGDSHSGANVLTF.

The chain combines TRBV28 with TRBJ2-3; weak D call: TRBD2 (6 bases). In germline, CDR1 is MDHEN, CDR2 SYDVKM. V was shortened by 4 bases and J by 6 bases, with 20 bases between the two germline ends. The CDR3 runs to 16 residues. The CDR3 spells CASSSTSHEVADTQYF. CDR3 in DNA: TGTGCCAGCAGTTCGACTAGTCATGAAGTCGCGGATACGCAGTATTTT.

This clone has only one observation. J is TRBJ2-3 and V is TRBV7-6; 15 nucleotides match TRBD2. Looked up from germline, CDR1 is SGHVS and CDR2 is FNYEAQ. The CDR3 consists of 16 residues. The trim removed 3 bases at V and 8 bases at J, leaving 6 bases unmatched. The CDR3 DNA is TGTGCCAGCAGCTTGGGACTAGCGGGGGGCGAAGTTACGCAGTATTTT. Translation: CASSLGLAGGEVTQYF.

The genes are TRBV15 and TRBJ1-5; perhaps TRBD1 as D (6 bases). The CDR3 extends over 15 amino acids. V lost 2 bases and J 3 bases, leaving 11 bases between the germline ends. The V gene's germline CDR1 is LNHNV and CDR2 YYDKDF (reference sequence). The CDR3 protein is CATSRTRDTNQPQHF. CDR3 sequence (DNA): TGTGCCACCAGCAGAACCCGGGACACCAATCAGCCCCAGCATTTT.

This sequence joins TRBV18 and TRBJ1-2; D gene ambiguous. Germline loops: CDR1 KGHSH, CDR2 LQKENI. The V and J ends lost 0 bases and 4 bases respectively, with 12 bases between them. The CDR3 spans 15 residues. CDR3 DNA sequence: TGTGCCAGCTCACCACCGATTGCAGGCTTCTATGGCTACACCTTC. This sequence encodes CASSPPIAGFYGYTF. The full variable domain, completed using reference TRBV18 and TRBJ1-2, is NAGVMQNPRHLVRRRGQEARLRCSPMKGHSHVYWYRQLPEEGLKFMVYLQKENIIDESGMPKERFSAEFPKEGPSILRIQQVVRGDSAAYFCASSPPIAGFYGYTFGSGTRLTVV.

V and J are TRBV5-1 and TRBJ2-5; TRBD2 aligns across 11 bases. The CDR3 runs 16 residues. Germline V lookup: CDR1 SGHRS, CDR2 YFSETQ. The ends lost 0 bases at V and 3 bases at J; junction bases unmatched: 4. The CDR3 coding sequence is TGCGCCAGCAGCTTGGCCTTACTAGCGGGAGAAGAGACCCAGTACTTC. Its translation: CASSLALLAGEETQYF.

This sequence joins TRBV21-1 and TRBJ2-5; the D call in the table, TRBD1, was not verified against the DNA. TRBV21-1 is termed a pseudogene. The length of the CDR3 is 18 residues. The CDR3 DNA follows: TGTGCCAGCAGCAAAGAGGGGGCACGAGACAGGGGCCGTGAGACCCAGTACTTC. This sequence encodes CASSKEGARDRGRETQYF.

This CDR3 reads CASSLGQDDTGELFF. The DNA of the CDR3 is TGTGCCAGCAGCTTAGGACAGGACGACACCGGGGAGCTGTTTTTT. J is TRBJ2-2 and V is TRBV13; D may be TRBD1 (5 bases). V dropped 0 bases and J dropped 3 bases, with 8 bases sitting between them. Germline V lookup: CDR1 PRHDT, CDR2 FYEKMQ (reference sequence). The CDR3 is 15 residues long.

This chain joins TRBV5-1 and TRBJ2-5, with 7 bases lining up with TRBD1. The J call is uncertain, as TRBJ2-7 better fits the DNA end. Germline V CDR1 and CDR2: SGHRS, YFSETQ. The CDR3 totals 15 residues. CDR3 loop: CASSLRAGGPYEQYF. The CDR3 bases are TGCGCCAGCAGCTTGCGGGCAGGGGGTCCCTACGAGCAGTACTTC.

The rearrangement uses TRBV7-6 and TRBJ2-1; perhaps TRBD2 as D (6 bases). The V gene's germline CDR1 is SGHVS and CDR2 FNYEAQ. V lost 4 bases and J lost 3, with 13 bases in between. CDR3 length: 15 amino acids. This CDR3 is CASSSVPGLYNEQFF. The CDR3 nucleotides read TGTGCCAGCAGCTCGGTACCGGGACTCTACAATGAGCAGTTCTTC.

The chain carries TRBV2 and TRBJ2-5; 7 bases line up with TRBD2. V shed 10 bases, J shed 1 base, and the junction held 6 bases outside the gene matches. The CDR3 extends over 13 amino acids. The germline gives CDR1 SNHLY, CDR2 FYNNEI. DNA of the CDR3: TGTGCCACACGAACTAGCGTCCAAGAGACCCAGTACTTC. Its translation: CATRTSVQETQYF.

V and J are TRBV7-8 and TRBJ2-3, with 7 positions matching TRBD1. Germline V lookup: CDR1 SGHVS, CDR2 FQNEAQ. The J segment lost 1 base and the V segment lost 2 bases, leaving 9 bases of the junction unmatched. The CDR3 length is 17 residues. The DNA of the CDR3 is TGTGCCAGCAGCTTACGAGCTCGGGACAGACGCACAGATACGCAGTATTTT. Protein product: CASSLRARDRRTDTQYF.

The chain carries TRBV15 and TRBJ1-1; a possible D gene is TRBD1 (5 bases). The CDR3 has 16 residues. Trimming shortened V by 4 bases and J by 0 bases, and 15 bases separated the two germline ends. Germline CDR1 LNHNV, CDR2 YYDKDF (reference sequence). The DNA for the CDR3 is TGTGCCACCAGCATGATCGTTGGCAGGGTGAACACTGAAGCTTTCTTT. Translating it yields CATSMIVGRVNTEAFF.

The rearrangement joins TRBV28 to TRBJ2-3, with D perhaps TRBD1 (5 bases). V dropped 4 bases and J dropped 5 bases, with 28 bases sitting between them. CDR1 and CDR2 (germline): MDHEN, SYDVKM. The CDR3 contains 19 residues. The CDR3: CASSSMVGATPTELDTQYF. The CDR3 DNA is TGTGCCAGCAGTTCCATGGTTGGGGCAACCCCAACTGAACTAGATACGCAGTATTTT.

Here the CDR3 DNA reads TGTGCCAGCAGCTCTAGGGGGGGACAAGAGACCCAGTACTTC. Its protein is CASSSRGGQETQYF. The J gene is TRBJ2-5, the V gene TRBV11-2; maybe TRBD2 (7 bases). V dropped 4 bases and J dropped 2 bases, with 11 bases sitting between them. The CDR3 is 14 residues long. The germline V gene has CDR1 SGHAT and CDR2 FQNNGV.

This clone showed up just once. V is TRBV6-5 and J is TRBJ1-3; D perhaps matches TRBD1 (6 bases). V lost 2 bases, J lost 0 bases, and 11 bases lay in between. The V gene's germline CDR1 is MNHEY and CDR2 SVGAGI. The CDR3 has 16 amino acids. The CDR3 DNA reads as TGTGCCAGCAGTTACGGGGGCCGGGGCTCTGGAAACACCATATATTTT. Its protein is CASSYGGRGSGNTIYF.